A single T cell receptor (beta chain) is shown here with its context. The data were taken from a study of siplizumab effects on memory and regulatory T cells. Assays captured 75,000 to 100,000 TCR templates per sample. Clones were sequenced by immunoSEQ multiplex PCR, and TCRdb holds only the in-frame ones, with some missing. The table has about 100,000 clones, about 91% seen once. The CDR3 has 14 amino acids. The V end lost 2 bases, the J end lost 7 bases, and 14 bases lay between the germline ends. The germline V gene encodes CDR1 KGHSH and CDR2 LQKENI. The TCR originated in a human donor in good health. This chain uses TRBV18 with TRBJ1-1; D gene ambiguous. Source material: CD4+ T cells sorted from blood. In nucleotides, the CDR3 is TGTGCCAGCTCACCAACTCGGGAACTTAATGAAGCTTTCTTT. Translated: CASSPTRELNEAFF.